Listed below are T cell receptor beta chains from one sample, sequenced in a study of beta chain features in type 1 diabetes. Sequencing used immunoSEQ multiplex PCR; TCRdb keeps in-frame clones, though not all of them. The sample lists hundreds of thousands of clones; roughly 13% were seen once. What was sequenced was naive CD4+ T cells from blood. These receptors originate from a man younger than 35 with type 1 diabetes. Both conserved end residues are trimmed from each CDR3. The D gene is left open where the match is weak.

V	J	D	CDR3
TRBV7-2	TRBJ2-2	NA	ASSRPGAGELF
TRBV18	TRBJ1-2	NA	ASSPKASAYGYT
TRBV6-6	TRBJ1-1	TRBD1	ATRPGQGATGAF
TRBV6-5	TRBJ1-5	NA	ASSYSESNQPQH
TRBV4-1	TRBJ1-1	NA	ASSQAPRVNTEAF
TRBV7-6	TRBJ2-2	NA	ASSPIPTGELF
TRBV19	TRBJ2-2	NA	ASSWSTGELF
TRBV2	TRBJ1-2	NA	ASSEDSINYGYT
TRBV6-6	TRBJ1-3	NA	ASSRLASGNTIY
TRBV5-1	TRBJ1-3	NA	ASSLDSSGNTIY
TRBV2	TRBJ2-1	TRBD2	ASSPSGGPYNEQF
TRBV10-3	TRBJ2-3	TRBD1	AVDRGDTQY
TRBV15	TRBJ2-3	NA	ATRVGVSGTDTQY
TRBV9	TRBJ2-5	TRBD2	ASSVVAGGEETQY
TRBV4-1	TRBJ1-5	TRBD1	ASSQDSGGQPQH
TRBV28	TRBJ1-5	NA	ASSFQAGADQPQH
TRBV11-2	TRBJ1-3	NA	ASSRPSSGNTIY
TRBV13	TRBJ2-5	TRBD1	ASSSQPGQGGETQY
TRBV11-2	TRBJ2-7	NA	ASSLEWRERYEQY
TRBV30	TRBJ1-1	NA	AWSVQRKTF
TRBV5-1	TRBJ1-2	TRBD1	ASSKGQGDYGYT
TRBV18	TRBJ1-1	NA	ASSPPGHLNTEAF
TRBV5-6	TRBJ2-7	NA	ASSLGNLGEQY
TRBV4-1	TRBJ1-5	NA	ASSQEGGSGHQPQH
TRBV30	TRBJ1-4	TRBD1	AWSVVATGTTNEKLF
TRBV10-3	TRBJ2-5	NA	ATSLDWTETQY
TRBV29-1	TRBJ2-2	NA	SAETFANTGELF
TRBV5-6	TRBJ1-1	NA	ASSLGMNTEAF
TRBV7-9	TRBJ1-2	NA	ASSLNLVSIGYT
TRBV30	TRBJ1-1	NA	AWSSSEEAF
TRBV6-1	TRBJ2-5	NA	ASSEWGQKETQY
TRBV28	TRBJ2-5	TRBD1	ASSLPQQGSETQY
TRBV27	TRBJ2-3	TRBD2	ASRRTSRPIPTDTQY
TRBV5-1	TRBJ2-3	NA	ASMGQGTDTQY
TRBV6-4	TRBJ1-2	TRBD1	ASSESPGQNYGYT
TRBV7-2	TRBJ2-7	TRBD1	ASSRDRGIYEQY
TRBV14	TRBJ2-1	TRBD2	ASSHLAGAYNEQF
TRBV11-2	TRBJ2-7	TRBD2	ASSSRLAGVYEQY
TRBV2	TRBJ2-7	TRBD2	ASSGGSSYEQY
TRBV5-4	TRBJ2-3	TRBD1	ASSGGQGGGTDTQY
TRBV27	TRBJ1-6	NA	ASSMDRGPLH
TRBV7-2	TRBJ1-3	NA	ASSLVSTGVSGNTIY
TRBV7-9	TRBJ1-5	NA	ASSSTTGTVAQPQH
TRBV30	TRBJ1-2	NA	AWSVWGEQGYT
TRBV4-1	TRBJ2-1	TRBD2	ASSHPPGTSGFGDEQF
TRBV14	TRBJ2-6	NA	ASSQGSESGANVLT
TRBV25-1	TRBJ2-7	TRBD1	ASSVRQGPDEQY
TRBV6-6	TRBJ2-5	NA	ASTGLWRY
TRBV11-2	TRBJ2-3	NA	ASSFGVSDTQY
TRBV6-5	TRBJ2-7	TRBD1	ASRLTGANPYDRY
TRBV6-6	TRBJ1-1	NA	ASSPGTQAF
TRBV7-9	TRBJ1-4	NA	ASSSSRGAERNEKLF
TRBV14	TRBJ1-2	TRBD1	ASSLTTGIGGYT
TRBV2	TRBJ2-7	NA	ASIEGSYEQY